These 12 T cell receptor beta chains were all obtained from the same sample, sequenced in a study of OX40 agonist ivuxolimab in advanced cancers. Repertoires were generated with immunoSEQ multiplex PCR, while TCRdb's copy carries only in-frame clones and drops some. Of about 68,000 clones in the sample, about 79% were seen once. Sample: CD4+ or CD8+ T cells sorted from blood, taken in a trial of the OX40 agonist ivuxolimab. Receptors were obtained from an adult with an advanced solid tumor such as melanoma, head and neck, liver or kidney cancer.

This clone was counted a few times. The V call is TRBV21-1, the J call TRBJ2-3; the table's TRBD1 call for D was not verified on the DNA. TRBV21-1 is designated a pseudogene. The CDR3 extends over 16 amino acids. CDR3 protein: CASSKERTDSTDTQYF. The CDR3 nucleotides are TGTGCCAGCAGCAAAGAGAGGACAGACAGCACAGATACGCAGTATTTT.

The chain links TRBV7-2 to TRBJ2-2; 8 bases line up with TRBD2. J was trimmed by 7 bases and V by 7 bases; bases with no gene match: 5. From germline, CDR1 is SGHTA and CDR2 FQGNSA. This CDR3 has 13 amino acids. The DNA of the CDR3 is TGTGCCAGCACCGGGACTAGTCGCGGGGAGCTGTTTTTT. This codes for CASTGTSRGELFF.

This chain's CDR3 is CASRPRQGREDTEAFF. The CDR3 bases are TGCGCCAGCAGACCCAGACAGGGAAGGGAGGACACTGAAGCTTTCTTT. This chain joins TRBV10-1 and TRBJ1-1; 7 bases map to TRBD1. The CDR3 length is 16 residues. The V segment lost 6 bases and the J segment 3 bases; nucleotides outside the gene matches: 13. Looked up from germline, CDR1 is WNHNN and CDR2 is SYGVQD (reference sequence).

This clone was picked up one time. The chain couples TRBV12-5 to TRBJ2-3; D is possibly TRBD1 (6 bases). The germline V and J ends were trimmed by 7 bases and 3 bases, with 20 bases remaining between them. This CDR3 is built from 16 residues. Germline CDR1 is LGHNT and CDR2 is FRNRAP. The CDR3: CASAPIPGDPTDTQYF. The DNA of the CDR3 is TGTGCTAGTGCCCCAATCCCAGGGGATCCAACAGATACGCAGTATTTT.

The rearrangement uses TRBV2 and TRBJ2-3; TRBD1 agrees at 8 bases. This CDR3 spans 14 amino acids. The V gene's germline CDR1 is SNHLY and CDR2 FYNNEI. Germline trimming cut 6 bases from V and 6 bases from J; bases unmatched to any gene: 8. The CDR3: CASSGQGRRDTQYF. As DNA, the CDR3 is TGTGCCAGCAGCGGACAGGGCAGGAGGGATACGCAGTATTTT.

This chain connects TRBV7-9 to TRBJ2-1; TRBD2 matches at 12 bases. CDR1 and CDR2 from the germline V gene are SEHNR and FQNEAQ (reference sequence). The CDR3 consists of 15 residues. V was clipped by 5 bases and J by 7 bases; unmatched bases: 6. CDR3 loop: CASSKTSGSKNEQFF. The CDR3 DNA reads as TGTGCCAGCAGCAAGACTAGCGGGAGTAAAAATGAGCAGTTCTTC.

This chain joins TRBV7-2 and TRBJ1-1; maybe TRBD1 (6 bases). Per the germline V gene, CDR1 is SGHTA and CDR2 is FQGNSA. V dropped 0 bases and J dropped 3 bases, with 14 bases sitting between them. This CDR3 comprises 16 residues. This chain's CDR3 is CASSLASAGGYTEAFF. The CDR3 DNA follows: TGTGCCAGCAGCTTAGCCTCCGCGGGGGGCTACACTGAAGCTTTCTTT.

The chain carries TRBV5-1 and TRBJ2-6, with D unclear. Germline CDR1 and CDR2: SGHRS and YFSETQ. Trimming shortened V by 2 bases and J by 3 bases, and 12 bases separated the two germline ends. The CDR3 is 16 amino acids. In nucleotides, the CDR3 is TGCGCCAGCAGCTTTAACTATGCGAATGGGGCCAACGTCCTGACTTTC. Amino acid sequence: CASSFNYANGANVLTF.

This CDR3 reads CASSLELGITEAFF. The CDR3, as DNA: TGCGCCAGCAGCTTGGAACTGGGGATCACTGAAGCTTTCTTT. The gene calls are TRBV5-1 and TRBJ1-1; D is undetermined. V lost 0 bases, J lost 4 bases, and 10 bases lay in between. CDR1 and CDR2 from the germline V gene are SGHRS and YFSETQ. The CDR3 is 14 residues long.

The chain links TRBV19 to TRBJ1-2; D might be TRBD1 (5 bases). The V end was cut by 9 bases, the J end by 4 bases, with 12 bases between. CDR3 length: 12 amino acids. The germline CDR1 and CDR2 sequences are LNHDA and SQIVND (reference sequence). CDR3 region: CASTRGSYGYTF. CDR3 nucleotide sequence: TGTGCCAGCACCCGGGGGAGCTATGGCTACACCTTC. Full variable domain (remainder filled in from reference TRBV19 and TRBJ1-2): DGGITQSPKYLFRKEGQNVTLSCEQNLNHDAMYWYRQDPGQGLRLIYYSQIVNDFQKGDIAEGYSVSREKKESFPLTVTSAQKNPTAFYLCASTRGSYGYTFGSGTRLTVV.

The CDR3 bases are TGTGCCAGCAGCTTTACCATGGGGGTAATGAACACTGAAGCTTTCTTT. This gives the protein CASSFTMGVMNTEAFF. The rearrangement joins TRBV7-8 to TRBJ1-1, with a possible D match to TRBD1 (5 bases). Germline V lookup: CDR1 SGHVS, CDR2 FQNEAQ. The V gene lost 3 bases and the J gene lost 0 bases, with 14 bases spanning the gap. CDR3 length: 16 residues.

The J gene is TRBJ1-2, the V gene TRBV27; D call uncertain. CDR1 is MNHEY and CDR2 is SMNVEV in the germline V gene (reference sequence). This CDR3 has 14 amino acids. V lost 1 base and J lost 8, with 14 bases in between. Here the CDR3 reads CASSLFWGEEGYTF. In DNA form, the CDR3 reads TGTGCCAGCAGTTTATTTTGGGGAGAGGAGGGCTACACCTTC.